Included here is one T cell receptor beta chain sequence, with context. Its antigen remains unknown. This sample was included in a study of CD8+ T cells in alopecia areata. Across the study: Tofacitinib ran for 6 to 18 months before 6 months off drug.

Study observations and caveats: Tofacitinib significantly lowered scalp clonality and expanded CD8+ clones among the top 100. Higher clonality than in normal scalp was seen in lesional scalp, especially alopecia totalis/universalis.

Trimming took 4 bases from V and 1 from J, leaving 18 bases between them. Germline V gene data show CDR1 as SGHAT and CDR2 as FQNNGV. The CDR3 is 17 residues long. As for treatment: oral pan-JAK inhibitor, 5-10 mg twice daily. Peripheral blood, together with lesional scalp punch biopsies, was collected from alopecia areata patients. In each case, RNA was isolated and then reverse transcribed into cDNA as the sequencing template. Profiling relied on immunoSEQ multiplex PCR, and the TCRdb table lists in-frame clones only, not all of them. The sample has under 110,000 clones; approximately 63% are singletons.

This chain uses TRBV11-2 with TRBJ2-3; D may be TRBD2 (5 bases). The clonotype was recovered from a human donor with alopecia areata. Source: CD8+ T cells sorted from blood, taken between weeks 55 and 70, from a patient treated with tofacitinib. CDR3 sequence: CASSSMTDLDGTDTQYF. CDR3 DNA: TGTGCCAGCAGCTCGATGACGGACTTGGATGGCACAGATACGCAGTATTTT.